This section outlines one T cell receptor (beta chain) sequence together with its context. Method: immunoSEQ multiplex PCR; TCRdb's copy keeps in-frame clones and lacks some. The table includes some 180,000 clones, 88% detected once. This sample was taken from a study of blood T cell repertoires in COVID-19. Germline V gene sequence: CDR1 MNHNY, CDR2 SVGAGI (reference sequence). This CDR3 has 15 amino acids. Trimming at V came to 6 bases and at J to 0 bases, leaving 7 bases not matched to a gene. Sequences were obtained from peripheral blood. This receptor was obtained from a man in his forties or fifties with active or convalescent COVID-19. V and J are TRBV6-6 and TRBJ2-7, with 8 nucleotides matching TRBD2. The CDR3 sequence is CASRDPGTSSYEQYF. CDR3 DNA sequence: TGTGCCAGCAGGGATCCCGGGACTAGCTCCTACGAGCAGTACTTC.